The clone carrying this T cell receptor (beta chain) was observed a single time. Its cognate antigen is unknown. Naive-designated CD8 cells lacked CD45RO, were positively enriched for CCR7, and omitted terminally differentiated effector memory CD45RA+ cells. The data derive from a study of shared clonotypes between healthy human individuals. Looking at the study overall: The study used three CD4 naive, three CD4 memory, two CD8 naive and one CD8 memory plate per donor. Findings and caveats of the study: Clonotype sharing across a few donors was observed for 4% to 5.5% of naive CD4 clonotypes. An anticipated effect of sequencing depth on clonotype sharing among donors was recognized.

CDR3 size: 14 residues. Per the germline V gene, CDR1 is SGHVS and CDR2 is FQNEAQ. V lost 3 bases to trimming and J lost 6 bases, with 11 bases between them. Once extracted for a subset, genomic DNA was divided evenly among several immunoSEQ plates. Assay: immunoSEQ multiplex PCR; the TCRdb copy retains only in-frame clones and omits some. Of hundreds of thousands of clones in the sample, 95% to 96% are singletons; the top ten hold over 0.09%. This chain links TRBV7-8 with TRBJ1-4; D unclear. The sequencing sample was made of naive CD8+ T cells sorted from blood. This sequence originates from a woman in her twenties or thirties in good health. CDR3 loop: CASSFAEEDEKLFF. CDR3 DNA: TGTGCCAGCAGCTTTGCTGAAGAGGATGAAAAACTGTTTTTT. The variable domain in full, completed from reference TRBV7-8 and TRBJ1-4, reads GAGVSQSPRYKVAKRGQDVALRCDPISGHVSLFWYQQALGQGPEFLTYFQNEAQLDKSGLPSDRFFAERPEGSVSTLKIQRTQQEDSAVYLCASSFAEEDEKLFFGSGTQLSVL.